This T cell receptor beta chain came from a study of cytomegalovirus exposure and HLA in healthy donors. The overall study: Counted in an early data release were about 86 million unique TCRs from HLA-typed donors.

The germline gives CDR1 MDHEN, CDR2 SYDVKM. V lost 2 bases and J lost 0, with 14 bases in between. The CDR3 is 16 residues long. The PCR had 60 Vbeta and 13 Jbeta primers. TCRdb's copy holds only in-frame clones and misses some; the assay was immunoSEQ multiplex PCR. The repertoire holds about 100,000 clones, around 80% seen once, with 3% to 3.5% in the top ten. The sample was PBMCs. The chain couples TRBV28 to TRBJ2-7; a possible D gene is TRBD2 (5 bases). The receptor was derived from a woman in her thirties or forties in good health and CMV-seronegative. The CDR3 bases are TGTGCCAGCAGTTTAGGTGGAGGACCCCCCTCCTACGAGCAGTACTTC. It encodes CASSLGGGPPSYEQYF.